Listed below are T cell receptor beta chains from one sample, sequenced in a study of T cells in localized non-small cell lung cancer. Assay: immunoSEQ multiplex PCR; the TCRdb copy retains only in-frame clones and omits some. The table shows tens of thousands of clones, with roughly nine tenths occurring only once. The material was peripheral blood, obtained before any cancer treatment. The receptors were sampled from a male donor at least 60 years old with stage I lung adenocarcinoma. Each CDR3 is given with its conserved first and last residue. The D gene is left open where the match is weak. Only part of the rows carry a size: once, few, many, or a class if the clone is expanded.

clone_size d_call j_call v_call cdr3_aa cdr3_nt
NA TRBD1 TRBJ1-2 TRBV5-1 CASGTGDRGQWDYGYTF TGCGCCAGCGGGACTGGGGACAGGGGACAATGGGACTATGGCTACACCTTC
NA TRBD1 TRBJ1-2 TRBV30 CAWSPDRGRRNYGYTF TGTGCCTGGAGTCCGGACAGGGGGCGAAGGAACTATGGCTACACCTTC
NA TRBD2 TRBJ2-1 TRBV4-1 CASSPSGGAGGYNEQFF TGCGCCAGCAGCCCATCCGGGGGAGCGGGAGGGTACAATGAGCAGTTCTTC
NA NA TRBJ1-1 TRBV7-9 CASSLSVDTEAFF TGTGCCAGCAGCTTATCCGTGGACACTGAAGCTTTCTTT
NA TRBD1 TRBJ2-3 TRBV9 CASSVAGQGQDTQYF TGTGCCAGCAGCGTAGCGGGACAGGGACAAGATACGCAGTATTTT
NA NA TRBJ2-1 TRBV19 CASSPLLQVHEQFF TGTGCCAGTAGCCCTTTGCTTCAGGTTCATGAGCAGTTCTTC
NA NA TRBJ2-3 TRBV5-8 CAGGGLTDTQYF TGTGCCGGGGGCGGGCTTACAGATACGCAGTATTTT
once TRBD2 TRBJ2-7 TRBV18 CASSPLIPRGSPGTKTYEQYF TGTGCCAGCTCACCACTGATTCCTCGTGGATCGCCCGGGACTAAGACCTACGAGCAGTACTTC
NA NA TRBJ2-7 TRBV11-2 CASSLDGGRGSEQYF TGTGCCAGCAGCTTAGATGGCGGCAGGGGCTCCGAGCAGTACTTC
NA NA TRBJ2-2 TRBV30 CAWSLTLTGELFF TGTGCCTGGAGTCTCACCCTCACCGGGGAGCTGTTTTTT
NA NA TRBJ2-2 TRBV25-1 CASTPRGGNTGELFF TGTGCCAGCACACCCAGAGGGGGGAACACCGGGGAGCTGTTTTTT
NA NA TRBJ2-2 TRBV7-3 CASSLGDSNTGELFF TGTGCCAGCAGCTTAGGGGACTCAAACACCGGGGAGCTGTTTTTT
NA NA TRBJ1-2 TRBV19 CASSPLRRTDYGYTF TGTGCCAGTAGCCCACTCAGGAGAACGGACTATGGCTACACCTTC
NA TRBD1 TRBJ1-4 TRBV2 CASTSLRTGTEKLFF TGTGCCAGCACTTCCCTTAGGACAGGGACAGAAAAACTGTTTTTT
NA TRBD2 TRBJ2-3 TRBV18 CASSPRPGTSGTDTQYF TGTGCCAGCTCACCACGACCCGGGACTAGCGGCACAGATACGCAGTATTTT
once NA TRBJ2-1 TRBV10-3 CAIRLASGEQFF TGTGCCATCAGATTAGCGAGCGGTGAGCAGTTCTTC
NA NA TRBJ2-3 TRBV19 CASSRRPTGTFTDTQYF TGTGCCAGTAGTAGAAGACCAACAGGGACCTTCACAGATACGCAGTATTTT
NA TRBD2 TRBJ2-3 TRBV7-2 CASSQQTSGGDTDTQYF TGTGCCAGCAGCCAACAAACTAGCGGGGGGGACACAGATACGCAGTATTTT
once TRBD2 TRBJ2-3 TRBV7-2 CASSLVGIAGSSTDTQYF TGTGCCAGCAGCTTAGTCGGGATAGCGGGGTCTAGCACAGATACGCAGTATTTT
NA NA TRBJ2-6 TRBV19 CATKDTGPLSGANVLTF TGTGCCACCAAGGACACGGGGCCCCTCTCTGGGGCCAACGTCCTGACTTTC
once NA TRBJ2-1 TRBV5-1 CASSTNSDNEQFF TGCGCCAGCAGCACAAACAGCGACAATGAGCAGTTCTTC
NA NA TRBJ1-5 TRBV30 CAWSAGLPGNQPQHF TGTGCCTGGAGTGCGGGACTGCCGGGCAATCAGCCCCAGCATTTT
few NA TRBJ1-5 TRBV19 CASSIGAGVRDQPQHF TGTGCCAGTAGTATAGGGGCGGGGGTTCGGGATCAGCCCCAGCATTTT
NA NA TRBJ2-7 TRBV2 CASSGGSLSYEQYF TGTGCCAGCAGTGGTGGTAGCCTCTCCTACGAGCAGTACTTC
NA NA TRBJ2-7 TRBV9 CASSATGYDYEQYF TGTGCCAGCAGCGCCACGGGTTACGACTACGAGCAGTACTTC
NA NA TRBJ1-3 TRBV30 CAWSVISGISGNTIYF TGTGCCTGGAGTGTAATTTCGGGGATCTCTGGAAACACCATATATTTT
NA NA TRBJ1-1 TRBV29-1 CSVRSGDTEAFF TGCAGCGTCCGCTCTGGTGACACTGAAGCTTTCTTT
NA NA TRBJ1-3 TRBV2 CASSEARGGNTIYF TGTGCCAGCAGTGAAGCCAGGGGTGGAAACACCATATATTTT
NA NA TRBJ2-5 TRBV6-1 CASSDTREETQYF TGTGCCAGCAGTGATACCCGGGAAGAGACCCAGTACTTC
NA NA TRBJ1-1 TRBV18 CASSLNRDQAGRTEAFF TGTGCCAGCTCCCTAAACAGGGATCAGGCCGGTCGAACTGAAGCTTTCTTT
NA NA TRBJ1-4 TRBV15 CATSSMTVTNEKLFF TGTGCCACCAGCAGTATGACCGTCACAAATGAAAAACTGTTTTTT
NA NA TRBJ2-1 TRBV19 CASSIGHNNEQFF TGTGCCAGTAGTATCGGGCACAACAATGAGCAGTTCTTC
NA TRBD2 TRBJ2-1 TRBV5-4 CASSWGLAGEGSYNEQFF TGTGCCAGCAGCTGGGGGCTAGCGGGAGAAGGGTCCTACAATGAGCAGTTCTTC
NA TRBD1 TRBJ1-5 TRBV28 CASSRTGVEQPQHF TGTGCCAGCAGTAGGACAGGGGTAGAACAGCCCCAGCATTTT
NA NA TRBJ1-3 TRBV4-3 CASSQRTGALNTIYF TGCGCCAGCAGCCAACGGACGGGTGCTCTAAACACCATATATTTT
NA TRBD1 TRBJ2-5 TRBV19 CASSLAKGTDQETQYF TGTGCCAGTAGTCTCGCAAAAGGGACAGACCAAGAGACCCAGTACTTC
once NA TRBJ2-1 TRBV2 CASSERGYNEQFF TGTGCCAGCAGTGAACGCGGATACAATGAGCAGTTCTTC
NA TRBD1 TRBJ1-4 TRBV7-9 CASSLERDRNEKLFF TGTGCCAGCAGCTTAGAACGGGACAGAAATGAAAAACTGTTTTTT
NA NA TRBJ2-1 TRBV6-1 CASSRGAGSNEQFF TGTGCCAGCAGTAGAGGGGCTGGAAGCAATGAGCAGTTCTTC
NA NA TRBJ1-2 TRBV7-9 CASSSRPEERRLGYTF TGTGCCAGCAGCTCTCGGCCGGAGGAACGGCGATTAGGCTACACCTTC
NA NA TRBJ2-1 TRBV5-5 CASSFDSSSYNEQFF TGTGCCAGCAGCTTTGACAGTAGCTCCTACAATGAGCAGTTCTTC
NA NA TRBJ1-1 TRBV14 CASSLDLNTEAFF TGTGCCAGCAGCCTGGACTTAAACACTGAAGCTTTCTTT
NA NA TRBJ1-2 TRBV27 CASSDGRRGYTF TGTGCCAGCAGTGACGGACGGCGGGGCTACACCTTC
once NA TRBJ2-7 TRBV18 CASSPSEGSRFGQYF TGTGCCAGCTCACCATCGGAGGGTAGCCGGTTTGGGCAGTACTTC
NA NA TRBJ1-1 TRBV28 CASSLSPGGPLTEAFF TGTGCCAGCAGTTTGTCCCCCGGAGGACCCCTTACTGAAGCTTTCTTT